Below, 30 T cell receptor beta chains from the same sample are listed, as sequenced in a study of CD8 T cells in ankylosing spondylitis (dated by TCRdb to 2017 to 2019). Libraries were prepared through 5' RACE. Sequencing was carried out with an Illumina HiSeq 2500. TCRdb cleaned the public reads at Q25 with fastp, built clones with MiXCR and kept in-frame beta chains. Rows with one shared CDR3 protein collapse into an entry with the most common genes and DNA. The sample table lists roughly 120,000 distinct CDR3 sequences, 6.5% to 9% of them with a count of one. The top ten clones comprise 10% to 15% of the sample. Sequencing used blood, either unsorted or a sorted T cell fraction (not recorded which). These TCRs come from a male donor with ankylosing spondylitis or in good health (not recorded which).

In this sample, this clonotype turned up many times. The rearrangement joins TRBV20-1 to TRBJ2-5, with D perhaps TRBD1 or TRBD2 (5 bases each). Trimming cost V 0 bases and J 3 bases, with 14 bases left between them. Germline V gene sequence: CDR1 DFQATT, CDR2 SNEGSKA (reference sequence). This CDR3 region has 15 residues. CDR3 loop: CSAREPGRRKETQYF. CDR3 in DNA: TGCAGTGCTAGAGAACCGGGACGGAGAAAAGAGACCCAGTACTTC.

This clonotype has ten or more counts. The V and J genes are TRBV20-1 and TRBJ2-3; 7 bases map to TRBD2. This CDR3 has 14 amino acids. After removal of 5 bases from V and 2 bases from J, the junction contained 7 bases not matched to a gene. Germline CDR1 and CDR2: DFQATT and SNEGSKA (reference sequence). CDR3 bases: TGCAGTGCTTTGGGGGGAGGGTCCACAGATACGCAGTATTTT. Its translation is CSALGGGSTDTQYF.

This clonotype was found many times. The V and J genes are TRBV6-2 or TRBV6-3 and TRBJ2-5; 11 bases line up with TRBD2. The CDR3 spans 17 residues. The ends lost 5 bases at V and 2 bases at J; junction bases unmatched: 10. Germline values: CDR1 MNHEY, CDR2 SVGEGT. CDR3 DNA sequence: TGTGCCAGCAGTCCCCTCCCGGGACTAGCGGATCAAGAGACCCAGTACTTC. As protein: CASSPLPGLADQETQYF.

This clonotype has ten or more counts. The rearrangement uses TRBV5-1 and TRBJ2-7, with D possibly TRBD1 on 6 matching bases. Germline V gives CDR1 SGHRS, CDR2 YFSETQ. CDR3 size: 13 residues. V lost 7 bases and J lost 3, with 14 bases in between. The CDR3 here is CASRDRQDYEQYF. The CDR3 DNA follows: TGCGCCAGCCGCGACAGGCAAGACTACGAGCAGTACTTC.

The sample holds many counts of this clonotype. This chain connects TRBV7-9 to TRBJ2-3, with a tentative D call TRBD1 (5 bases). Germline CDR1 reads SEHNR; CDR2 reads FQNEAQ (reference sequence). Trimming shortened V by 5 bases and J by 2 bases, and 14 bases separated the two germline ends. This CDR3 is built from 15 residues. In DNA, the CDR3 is TGTGCCAGCAGCCCCACAGGAGCACCCACAGATACGCAGTATTTT. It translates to CASSPTGAPTDTQYF.

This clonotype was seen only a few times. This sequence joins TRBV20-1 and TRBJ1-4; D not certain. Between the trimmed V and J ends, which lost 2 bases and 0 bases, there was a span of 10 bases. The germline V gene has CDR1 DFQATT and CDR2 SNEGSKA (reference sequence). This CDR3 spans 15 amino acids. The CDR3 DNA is TGCAGTGCTAGATGGTGGGAATCAACTAATGAAAAACTGTTTTTT. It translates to CSARWWESTNEKLFF.

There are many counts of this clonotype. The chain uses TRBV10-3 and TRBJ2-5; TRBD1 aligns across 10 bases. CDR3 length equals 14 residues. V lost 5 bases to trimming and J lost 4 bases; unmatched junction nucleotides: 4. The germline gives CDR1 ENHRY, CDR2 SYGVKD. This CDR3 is CAISWTGGSETQYF. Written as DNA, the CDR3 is TGTGCCATCAGTTGGACAGGGGGTTCAGAGACCCAGTACTTC.

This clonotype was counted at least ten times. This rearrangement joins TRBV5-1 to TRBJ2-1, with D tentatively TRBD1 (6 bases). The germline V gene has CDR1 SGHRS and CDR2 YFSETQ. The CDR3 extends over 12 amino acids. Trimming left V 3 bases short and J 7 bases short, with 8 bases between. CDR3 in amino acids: CASSSQGNEQFF. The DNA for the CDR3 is TGCGCCAGCAGCTCACAGGGTAATGAGCAGTTCTTC.

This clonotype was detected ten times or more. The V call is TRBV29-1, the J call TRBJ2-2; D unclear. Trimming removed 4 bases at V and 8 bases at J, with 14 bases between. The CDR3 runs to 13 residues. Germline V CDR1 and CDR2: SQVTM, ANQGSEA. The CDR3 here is CSVGQVSGGELFF. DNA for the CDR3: TGCAGCGTTGGTCAGGTCTCTGGAGGGGAGCTGTTTTTT.

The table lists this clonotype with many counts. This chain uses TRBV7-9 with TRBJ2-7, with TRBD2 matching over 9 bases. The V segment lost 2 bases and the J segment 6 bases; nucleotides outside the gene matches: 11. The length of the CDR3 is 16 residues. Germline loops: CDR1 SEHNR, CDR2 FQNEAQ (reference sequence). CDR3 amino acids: CASSLNSAAGGPEQYF. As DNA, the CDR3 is TGTGCCAGCAGCTTAAATAGTGCAGCGGGAGGACCCGAGCAGTACTTC.

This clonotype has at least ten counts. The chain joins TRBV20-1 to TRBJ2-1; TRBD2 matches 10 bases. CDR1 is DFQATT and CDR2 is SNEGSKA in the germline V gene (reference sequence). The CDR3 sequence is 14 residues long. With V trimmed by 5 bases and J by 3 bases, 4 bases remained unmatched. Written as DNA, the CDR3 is TGCAGTGCTGGGACTAGCGAACACTACAATGAGCAGTTCTTC. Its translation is CSAGTSEHYNEQFF.

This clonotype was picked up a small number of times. CDR3 region: CAWSVGGSGRGDTQYF. CDR3 in DNA: TGTGCCTGGAGTGTTGGCGGCAGCGGGAGAGGAGATACGCAGTATTTT. The chain employs TRBV30 and TRBJ2-3; 8 nucleotides align to TRBD2. CDR1 GTSNPN and CDR2 SVGIG come from the germline V gene (reference sequence). Germline trimming cut 0 bases from V and 5 bases from J; bases unmatched to any gene: 10. There are 16 residues in the CDR3.

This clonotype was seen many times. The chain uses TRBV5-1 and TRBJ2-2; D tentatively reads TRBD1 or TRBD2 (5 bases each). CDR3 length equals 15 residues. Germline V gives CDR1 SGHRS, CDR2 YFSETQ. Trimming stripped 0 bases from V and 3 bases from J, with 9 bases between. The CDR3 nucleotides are TGCGCCAGCAGCTTGGCCGGGGCGGACACCGGGGAGCTGTTTTTT. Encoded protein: CASSLAGADTGELFF.

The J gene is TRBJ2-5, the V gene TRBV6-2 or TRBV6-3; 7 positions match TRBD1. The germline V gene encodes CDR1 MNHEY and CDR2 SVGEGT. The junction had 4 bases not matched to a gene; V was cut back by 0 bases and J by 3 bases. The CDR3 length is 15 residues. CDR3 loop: CASSYSRGQKETQYF. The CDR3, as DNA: TGTGCCAGCAGTTACTCGAGGGGACAGAAAGAGACCCAGTACTTC.

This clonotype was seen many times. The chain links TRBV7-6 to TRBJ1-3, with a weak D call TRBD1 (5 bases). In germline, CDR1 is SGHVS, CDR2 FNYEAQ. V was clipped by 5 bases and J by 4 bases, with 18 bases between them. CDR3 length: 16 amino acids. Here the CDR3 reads CASSLTGPSSGNTIYF. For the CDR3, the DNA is TGTGCCAGCAGCCTCACGGGACCGAGTTCGGGAAACACCATATATTTT. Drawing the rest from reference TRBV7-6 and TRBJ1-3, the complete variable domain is GAGVSQSPRYKVTKRGQDVALRCDPISGHVSLYWYRQALGQGPEFLTYFNYEAQQDKSGLPNDRFSAERPEGSISTLTIQRTEQRDSAMYRCASSLTGPSSGNTIYFGEGSWLTVV.

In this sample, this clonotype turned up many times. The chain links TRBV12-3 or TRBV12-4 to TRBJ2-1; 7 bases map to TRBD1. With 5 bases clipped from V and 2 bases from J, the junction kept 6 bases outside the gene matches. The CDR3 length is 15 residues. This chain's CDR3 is CASSPLQGTYNEQFF. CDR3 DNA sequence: TGTGCCAGCAGTCCTTTACAGGGGACCTACAATGAGCAGTTCTTC.

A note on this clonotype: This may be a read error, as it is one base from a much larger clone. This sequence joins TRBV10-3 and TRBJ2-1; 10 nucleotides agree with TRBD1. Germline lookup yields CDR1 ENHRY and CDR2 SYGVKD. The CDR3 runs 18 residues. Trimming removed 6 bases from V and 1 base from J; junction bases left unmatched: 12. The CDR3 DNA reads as TGTGCCATCAGATCAACTCGCCCGGGACAGGGGTCCTACAATGAGCAGTTCTTC. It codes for CAIRSTRPGQGSYNEQFF.

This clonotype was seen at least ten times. Here the CDR3 DNA reads TGTGCCAGCAGCCGCGCGACTAGCGGGCAAGAGACCCAGTACTTC. Encoded protein: CASSRATSGQETQYF. The chain joins TRBV7-2 to TRBJ2-5; 10 bases match TRBD2. V shed 5 bases, J shed 2 bases, and the junction held 5 bases outside the gene matches. Germline CDR1 SGHTA, CDR2 FQGNSA. The CDR3 is made up of 15 amino acids. Based on the CDR3 plus reference TRBV7-2 and TRBJ2-5, the full variable domain is GAGVSQSPSNKVTEKGKDVELRCDPISGHTALYWYRQSLGQGLEFLIYFQGNSAPDKSGLPSDRFSAERTGGSVSTLTIQRTQQEDSAVYLCASSRATSGQETQYFGPGTRLLVL.

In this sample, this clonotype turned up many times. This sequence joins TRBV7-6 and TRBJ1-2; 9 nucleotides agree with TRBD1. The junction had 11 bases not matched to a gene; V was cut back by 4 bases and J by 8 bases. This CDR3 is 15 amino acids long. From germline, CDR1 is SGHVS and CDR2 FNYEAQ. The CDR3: CASSSSKGTGFGYTF. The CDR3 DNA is TGTGCCAGCAGCTCCTCCAAAGGGACAGGGTTCGGCTACACCTTC.

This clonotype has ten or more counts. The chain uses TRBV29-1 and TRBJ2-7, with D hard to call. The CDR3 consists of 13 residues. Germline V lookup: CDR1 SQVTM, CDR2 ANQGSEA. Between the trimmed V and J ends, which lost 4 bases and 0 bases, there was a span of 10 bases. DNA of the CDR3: TGCAGCGTTGCGCAGATCAGCTCCTACGAGCAGTACTTC. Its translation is CSVAQISSYEQYF.

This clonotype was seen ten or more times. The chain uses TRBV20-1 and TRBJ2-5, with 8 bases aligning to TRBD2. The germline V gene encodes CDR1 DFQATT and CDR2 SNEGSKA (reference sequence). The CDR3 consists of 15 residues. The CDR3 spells CSYLWSGGLQETQYF. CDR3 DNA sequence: TGCAGCTACCTTTGGAGCGGGGGCCTCCAAGAGACCCAGTACTTC.

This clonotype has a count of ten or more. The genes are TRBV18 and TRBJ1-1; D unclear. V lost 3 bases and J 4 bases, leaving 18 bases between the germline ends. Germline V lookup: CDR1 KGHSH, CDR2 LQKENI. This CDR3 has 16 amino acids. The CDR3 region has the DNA TGTGCCAGCTCACCGGCGGCAAACCGAATCTCCACTGAAGCTTTCTTT. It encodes CASSPAANRISTEAFF.

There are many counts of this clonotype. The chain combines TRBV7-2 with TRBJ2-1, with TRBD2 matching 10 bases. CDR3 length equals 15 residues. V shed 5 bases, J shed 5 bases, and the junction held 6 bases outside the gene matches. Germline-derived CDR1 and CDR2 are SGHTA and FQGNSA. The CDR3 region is CASSLRLAGDNEQFF. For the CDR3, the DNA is TGTGCCAGCAGCCTACGTCTAGCGGGGGACAATGAGCAGTTCTTC.

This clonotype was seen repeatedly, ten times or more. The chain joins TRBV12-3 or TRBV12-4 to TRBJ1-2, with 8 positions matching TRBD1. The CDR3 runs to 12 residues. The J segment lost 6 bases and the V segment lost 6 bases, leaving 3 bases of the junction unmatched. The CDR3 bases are TGTGCCAGCAGGGACAGGGATGATGGCTACACCTTC. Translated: CASRDRDDGYTF.

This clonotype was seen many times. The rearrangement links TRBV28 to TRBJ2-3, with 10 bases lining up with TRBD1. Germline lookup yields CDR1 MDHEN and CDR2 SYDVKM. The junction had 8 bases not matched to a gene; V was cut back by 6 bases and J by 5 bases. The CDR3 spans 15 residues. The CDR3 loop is CASRLTGGSGDTQYF. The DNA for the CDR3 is TGTGCCAGCAGGTTGACAGGGGGCTCGGGAGATACGCAGTATTTT. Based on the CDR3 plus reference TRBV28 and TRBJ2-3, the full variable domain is DVKVTQSSRYLVKRTGEKVFLECVQDMDHENMFWYRQDPGLGLRLIYFSYDVKMKEKGDIPEGYSVSREKKERFSLILESASTNQTSMYLCASRLTGGSGDTQYFGPGTRLTVL.

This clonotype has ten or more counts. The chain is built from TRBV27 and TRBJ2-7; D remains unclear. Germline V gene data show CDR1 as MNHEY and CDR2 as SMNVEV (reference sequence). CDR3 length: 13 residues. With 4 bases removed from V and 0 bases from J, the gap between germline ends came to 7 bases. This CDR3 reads CASSSRNSYEQYF. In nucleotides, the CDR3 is TGTGCCAGCAGTTCTAGGAACTCCTACGAGCAGTACTTC.

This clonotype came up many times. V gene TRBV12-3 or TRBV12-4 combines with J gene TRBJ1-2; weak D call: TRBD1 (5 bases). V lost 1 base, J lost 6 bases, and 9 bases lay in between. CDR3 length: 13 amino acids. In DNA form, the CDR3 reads TGTGCCAGCAGTTTAGGGGGACGGAATGGCTACACCTTC. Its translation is CASSLGGRNGYTF.

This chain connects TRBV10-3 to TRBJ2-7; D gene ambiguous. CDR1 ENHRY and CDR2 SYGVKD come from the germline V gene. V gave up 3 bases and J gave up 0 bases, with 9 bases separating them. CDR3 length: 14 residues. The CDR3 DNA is TGTGCCATCAGTGATCCACAGCGCTCCTACGAGCAGTACTTC. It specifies CAISDPQRSYEQYF.

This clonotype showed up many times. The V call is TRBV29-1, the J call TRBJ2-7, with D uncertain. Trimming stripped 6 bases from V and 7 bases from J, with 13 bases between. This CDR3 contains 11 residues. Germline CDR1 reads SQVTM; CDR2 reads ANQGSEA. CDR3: CSVETSLEQYF. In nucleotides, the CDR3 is TGCAGCGTCGAAACATCCTTGGAGCAGTACTTC.

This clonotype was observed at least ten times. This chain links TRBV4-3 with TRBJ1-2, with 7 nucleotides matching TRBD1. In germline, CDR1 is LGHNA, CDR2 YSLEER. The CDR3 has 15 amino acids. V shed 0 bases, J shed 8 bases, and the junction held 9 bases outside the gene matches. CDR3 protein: CASSQESTGAGGYTF. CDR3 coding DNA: TGCGCCAGCAGCCAAGAATCAACAGGGGCCGGAGGCTACACCTTC.